Below, 12 T cell receptor beta chains from the same sample are listed, as sequenced in a study of T cells in Graves' hyperthyroidism and ophthalmopathy. Amplification of TCR beta CDR3 regions was performed using RNA transcripts as template. TCR CDR3 regions were first amplified by RT-PCR with HTBI primers. MiXCR, run by TCRdb on the multiplex PCR reads, gives a single entry per CDR3 protein. The sample holds about 570,000 distinct CDR3 sequences, approximately 44% seen once. Sequencing was performed on peripheral blood or thyroid tissue (not recorded which). The receptor source for this set is an adult woman with Graves' disease, either hyperthyroidism or ophthalmopathy (not recorded which).

The chain joins TRBV29-1 to TRBJ1-1; D gene unclear. This CDR3 contains 12 residues. Trimming removed 4 bases at V and 4 bases at J, with 10 bases between. The germline V gene has CDR1 SQVTM and CDR2 ANQGSEA. The CDR3 region is CSVGGVGTEAFF. The DNA for the CDR3 is TGCAGCGTTGGGGGAGTGGGCACTGAAGCTTTCTTT.

The chain links TRBV10-3 to TRBJ2-1; 10 bases are a match to TRBD1. With 3 bases clipped from V and 0 bases from J, the junction kept 11 bases outside the gene matches. This CDR3 comprises 19 residues. Germline-derived CDR1 and CDR2 are ENHRY and SYGVKD. CDR3 in amino acids: CAISEVGQGSSSSYNEQFF. The CDR3 DNA sequence: TGTGCCATCAGTGAAGTGGGACAGGGGTCCTCAAGCTCCTACAATGAGCAGTTCTTC.

This chain joins TRBV7-2 and TRBJ1-1; D is uncertain. Trimming cost V 4 bases and J 10 bases, with 19 bases left between them. This CDR3 spans 14 amino acids. Germline CDR1 SGHTA, CDR2 FQGNSA. DNA for the CDR3: TGTGCCAGCAGCTACGAACGACAAAGCACGGGAGCTTTCTTT. This codes for CASSYERQSTGAFF.

CDR3 nucleotides: TGCAGTGCTAGAAATCCGGGCTCCTCGGCCTATGGCTACACCTTC. This translates into CSARNPGSSAYGYTF. The V call is TRBV20-1, the J call TRBJ1-2; D is uncertain. The V gene's germline CDR1 is DFQATT and CDR2 SNEGSKA (reference sequence). The CDR3 is 15 amino acids. The V end was cut by 2 bases, the J end by 4 bases, with 17 bases between.

This clonotype was counted at least ten times. The chain employs TRBV29-1 and TRBJ1-2; D call uncertain. Germline loops: CDR1 SQVTM, CDR2 ANQGSEA. CDR3 length: 14 amino acids. V was pared by 0 bases and J by 2 bases, with 10 bases between. In nucleotides, the CDR3 is TGCAGCGTTGAAGACTTAACACAGAACTATGGCTACACCTTC. Translated: CSVEDLTQNYGYTF.

This clonotype was picked up one time. A clone one base away is much larger, so this may be a read error. The genes are TRBV9 and TRBJ2-7, with D unresolved. The germline V gene has CDR1 SGDLS and CDR2 YYNGEE. The CDR3 is made up of 14 amino acids. Between the trimmed V and J ends, which lost 9 bases and 2 bases, there was a span of 18 bases. In DNA form, the CDR3 reads TGTGCCAACAGTTTAAACAACAACCCCTACGAGCAGTACTTC. Its translation is CANSLNNNPYEQYF.

The genes are TRBV5-1 and TRBJ1-6, with 10 positions matching TRBD1. This CDR3 has 15 residues. Per the germline V gene, CDR1 is SGHRS and CDR2 is YFSETQ. J was trimmed by 9 bases and V by 3 bases; bases with no gene match: 6. As DNA, the CDR3 is TGCGCCAGCAGCTGGGGGACAGGGGCTAGTTCACCCCTCCACTTT. Protein: CASSWGTGASSPLHF.

Notes on this clonotype: This could be a read error, since a much larger clone is one nucleotide away. The CDR3 ends on some other residue instead of the conserved phenylalanine or tryptophan, so this is likely a read error. V and J are TRBV6-6 and TRBJ1-5; D ambiguous. The CDR3 sequence is 16 residues long. Trimming removed 2 bases from V and 2 bases from J, with 13 bases in between. CDR1 and CDR2 (germline): MNHNY, SVGAGI (reference sequence). In DNA form, the CDR3 reads TGTGCCAGCAGTTACCGCCGGATTGGGGGCAATCAGCCCCAGCATTCT. Encoded protein: CASSYRRIGGNQPQHS.

The chain is built from TRBV7-9 and TRBJ1-2, with 8 positions matching TRBD1. V shed 4 bases and J 7 bases; nucleotides not matched to a gene: 5. This CDR3 region has 13 residues. Germline CDR1 is SEHNR and CDR2 is FQNEAQ (reference sequence). In nucleotides, the CDR3 is TGTGCCAGCAGCTCGACAGGGGTGATTGGCTACACCTTC. Translating it yields CASSSTGVIGYTF.

This clonotype was detected many times. The chain is built from TRBV12-3 or TRBV12-4 and TRBJ1-3; D is possibly TRBD1 (5 bases). Between the trimmed V and J ends, which lost 3 bases and 5 bases, there was a span of 8 bases. The CDR3 spans 13 residues. CDR3 amino acids: CASSLTERNTIYF. As DNA, the CDR3 is TGTGCCAGCAGTTTGACAGAAAGAAACACCATATATTTT.

The chain couples TRBV27 to TRBJ2-7; a weak D match, TRBD1 (5 bases). Germline CDR1 is MNHEY and CDR2 is SMNVEV (reference sequence). CDR3 length equals 15 residues. The V gene lost 0 bases and the J gene lost 7 bases, with 16 bases spanning the gap. The DNA for the CDR3 is TGTGCCAGCAGTTTATCCCCAGGGTTGATGTATGAGCAGTACTTC. Translating gives CASSLSPGLMYEQYF.

This clonotype was counted many times. J is TRBJ1-1 and V is TRBV4-2; D is ambiguous. V dropped 0 bases and J dropped 4 bases, with 6 bases sitting between them. Germline V gene lookup returns CDR1 LGHNA and CDR2 YNFKEQ. The CDR3 is 13 residues long. Here the CDR3 DNA reads TGTGCCAGCAGCCAAGATGCGGGCACTGAAGCTTTCTTT. Its protein is CASSQDAGTEAFF.